The 15 T cell receptor beta chains in this list originate from one sample, sequenced in a study of cytomegalovirus exposure and HLA in healthy donors. The PCR ran on 60 Vbeta and 13 Jbeta primers. The repertoire was sequenced with immunoSEQ multiplex PCR; TCRdb's copy has only in-frame clones and lacks some. The sample has over 150,000 clones; 82% are singletons. Sample: PBMCs. These receptors were collected from a man aged 45-65 years in good health and CMV-seropositive.

CDR3 sequence reads: CATSRVGGGNEQYF. The CDR3 DNA sequence: TGTGCCACCAGCAGAGTTGGAGGGGGCAACGAGCAGTACTTC. This chain uses TRBV15 with TRBJ2-7, with D perhaps TRBD1 (7 bases). CDR1 LNHNV and CDR2 YYDKDF come from the germline V gene (reference sequence). The length of the CDR3 is 14 residues. V gave up 1 base and J gave up 5 bases, with 12 bases separating them. Full variable domain (outside the CDR3, taken from reference TRBV15 and TRBJ2-7): DAMVIQNPRYQVTQFGKPVTLSCSQTLNHNVMYWYQQKSSQAPKLLFHYYDKDFNNEADTPDNFQSRRPNTSFCFLDIRSPGLGDTAMYLCATSRVGGGNEQYFGPGTRLTVT.

The chain joins TRBV18 to TRBJ1-1, with unresolved D. Looked up from germline, CDR1 is KGHSH and CDR2 is LQKENI. The CDR3 runs to 14 residues. Trimming left V 1 base short and J 1 base short, with 7 bases between. CDR3 DNA sequence: TGTGCCAGCTCACCACAGGAGAAGAACACTGAAGCTTTCTTT. As protein: CASSPQEKNTEAFF.

The V gene is TRBV6-5, the J gene TRBJ1-1; 7 nucleotides line up with TRBD1. V lost 4 bases to trimming and J lost 8 bases; unmatched junction nucleotides: 7. This CDR3 contains 13 residues. CDR1 is MNHEY, CDR2 SVGAGI, per germline. The CDR3 DNA follows: TGTGCCAGCAGTTTGGACAGGCCCTCAGAAGCTTTCTTT. It translates to CASSLDRPSEAFF.

The chain has TRBV4-1 and TRBJ1-3; 9 bases match TRBD1. V lost 4 bases, J lost 9 bases, and 13 bases stayed unmatched. CDR3 length: 16 residues. Looked up from germline, CDR1 is MGHRA and CDR2 is YSYEKL. CDR3 nucleotides: TGCGCCAGCAGCCGAACATCCGGGACAGGGTATATCACCATATATTTT. Its translation is CASSRTSGTGYITIYF.

Notes on this clone: The sample holds other DNA sequences that translate to the same CDR3. The chain joins TRBV29-1 to TRBJ2-2, with TRBD2 identical over 12 bases. The CDR3 spans 19 residues. Germline loops: CDR1 SQVTM, CDR2 ANQGSEA. The trim removed 3 bases at V and 5 bases at J, leaving 16 bases unmatched. CDR3 nucleotide sequence: TGCAGCGTTGAGGGTACCACAAAGACTAGCGGGAGTGTGACCGGGGAGCTGTTTTTT. Encoded protein: CSVEGTTKTSGSVTGELFF.

The chain links TRBV19 to TRBJ2-7, with D tentatively TRBD1 (5 bases). The CDR3 covers 15 residues. Trimming removed 1 base from V and 2 bases from J, with 12 bases in between. CDR1 LNHDA and CDR2 SQIVND come from the germline V gene (reference sequence). Here the CDR3 reads CASSIAPGSTYEQYF. CDR3 coding DNA: TGTGCCAGTAGTATAGCCCCAGGGTCAACCTACGAGCAGTACTTC.

A remark on this clone: Its ends do not fully match the called genes, so a read error is possible. This chain links TRBV7-7 with TRBJ2-7; the D is unclear. Germline V gene sequence: CDR1 SSHAT, CDR2 FNYEAQ (reference sequence). This CDR3 region has 14 residues. CDR3 sequence: CASSATIESYEQYF. The CDR3 bases are TGTGCTAGCAGCGCCACGATAGAGAGCTACGAGCAGTACTTC.

Concerning this clone: The same CDR3 is also encoded by other DNA sequences in this sample. The V call is TRBV6-5, the J call TRBJ2-2; TRBD2 is a possible D gene (6 bases). Germline CDR1 reads MNHEY; CDR2 reads SVGAGI. There are 14 residues in the CDR3. The V end was cut by 0 bases, the J end by 5 bases, with 7 bases between. CDR3 protein: CASSYSGGTGELFF. The CDR3 nucleotides are TGTGCCAGCAGTTACTCGGGGGGTACCGGGGAGCTGTTTTTT.

The V call is TRBV5-4, the J call TRBJ2-7; 9 nucleotides agree with TRBD1. The CDR3 loop spans 15 amino acids. The V gene end was trimmed by 2 bases and the J gene end by 5 bases; junction bases not matched to a gene: 8. Germline CDR1 reads SGHNT; CDR2 reads YYREEE (reference sequence). The CDR3 DNA reads as TGTGCCAGCAGCTTTTTCGGGACAGGGCTCCACGAGCAGTACTTC. Amino acid sequence: CASSFFGTGLHEQYF.

In this sample, this clone turned up once. The rearrangement joins TRBV5-4 to TRBJ2-5; 11 bases agree with TRBD1. The CDR3 runs 14 residues. Trimming took 3 bases from V and 7 from J; bases not matched to a gene: 5. CDR1 and CDR2 from the germline V gene are SGHNT and YYREEE (reference sequence). The CDR3 spells CASSSRDRGVTQYF. DNA of the CDR3: TGTGCCAGCAGCTCCCGGGACAGGGGGGTGACCCAGTACTTC.

This clone was found once. V is TRBV6-5 and J is TRBJ1-1; perhaps TRBD1 as D (5 bases). Trimming took 2 bases from V and 0 from J, leaving 13 bases between them. The CDR3 has 16 residues. Germline V gives CDR1 MNHEY, CDR2 SVGAGI. CDR3 DNA: TGTGCCAGCAGTTACGGGGCAGCTTTTATGAACACTGAAGCTTTCTTT. Translating it yields CASSYGAAFMNTEAFF.

The chain combines TRBV5-1 with TRBJ2-1, with 10 bases fitting TRBD2. CDR3 length: 15 amino acids. CDR1 SGHRS and CDR2 YFSETQ come from the germline V gene. The V and J ends lost 3 bases and 6 bases, in that order; junction bases with no gene match: 6. In nucleotides, the CDR3 is TGCGCCAGCAGCTGGGTGGGACTAGCGCCCAATGAGCAGTTCTTC. This codes for CASSWVGLAPNEQFF.

The chain recombines TRBV19 with TRBJ1-1; maybe TRBD1 (6 bases). V was trimmed by 2 bases and J by 8 bases, leaving 15 bases between them. CDR3 length equals 14 residues. Germline CDR1 reads LNHDA; CDR2 reads SQIVND (reference sequence). In nucleotides, the CDR3 is TGTGCCAGTAGTATAAATGCAGGACAGACCGAAGCTTTCTTT. It yields the protein CASSINAGQTEAFF.

This chain uses TRBV7-8 with TRBJ1-5; D ambiguous. Germline V gene lookup returns CDR1 SGHVS and CDR2 FQNEAQ. The CDR3 totals 16 residues. With 2 bases removed from V and 0 bases from J, the gap between germline ends came to 11 bases. As DNA, the CDR3 is TGTGCCAGCAGCTTAAACGGCAGGATTAGCAATCAGCCCCAGCATTTT. As protein: CASSLNGRISNQPQHF.

This chain joins TRBV7-2 and TRBJ2-3, with 7 bases aligning to TRBD1. The CDR3 runs to 13 residues. Germline loops: CDR1 SGHTA, CDR2 FQGNSA. The trim removed 6 bases at V and 9 bases at J, leaving 9 bases unmatched. CDR3 coding DNA: TGTGCCAGCAGGTCCGAGGGGGCAGGGACGCAGTATTTT. Protein sequence: CASRSEGAGTQYF.